This T cell receptor beta chain derives from a study of shared clonotypes between healthy human individuals. Several immunoSEQ plates held equal portions of the genomic DNA taken from each subset. Only in-frame clones appear in the TCRdb table, and some are missing; sequencing was by immunoSEQ multiplex PCR. The data hold about 100,000 clones, with over 65% observed a single time. Study results and limitations: Clonotypes not shared had lower generation probabilities than those common to all four donors. Relative to memory subsets, naive subsets generally showed larger estimated richness.

Germline CDR1 KGHSH, CDR2 LQKENI. The CDR3 loop spans 15 amino acids. V lost 3 bases to trimming and J lost 7 bases; unmatched junction nucleotides: 7. As regards this clone: Antigen unknown.

This TCR was sampled from a woman aged 25-40 years in good health. The chain links TRBV18 to TRBJ1-4; 8 bases match TRBD1. Sequenced material: memory CD8+ T cells sorted from blood. Indicated subset: CD45RO+ cells pooled with CCR7-negative TemRA cells. CDR3 region: CASSPNRGWSEKLFF. In DNA form, the CDR3 reads TGTGCCAGCTCACCGAACAGGGGGTGGAGTGAAAAACTGTTTTTT. The full variable domain, in which reference TRBV18 and TRBJ1-4 provide the parts outside the CDR3, is NAGVMQNPRHLVRRRGQEARLRCSPMKGHSHVYWYRQLPEEGLKFMVYLQKENIIDESGMPKERFSAEFPKEGPSILRIQQVVRGDSAAYFCASSPNRGWSEKLFFGSGTQLSVL.